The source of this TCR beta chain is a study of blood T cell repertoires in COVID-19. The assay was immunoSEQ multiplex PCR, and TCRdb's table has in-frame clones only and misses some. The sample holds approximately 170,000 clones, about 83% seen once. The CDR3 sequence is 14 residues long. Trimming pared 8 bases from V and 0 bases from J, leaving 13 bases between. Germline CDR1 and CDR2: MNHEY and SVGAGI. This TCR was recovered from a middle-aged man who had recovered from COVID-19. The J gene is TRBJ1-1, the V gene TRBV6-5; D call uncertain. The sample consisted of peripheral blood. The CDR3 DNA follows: TGTGCCAGCCCGGGGTCTTTAATGAACACTGAAGCTTTCTTT. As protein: CASPGSLMNTEAFF.